Shown below are 20 T cell receptor beta chains from a single sample sequenced in a study of cytomegalovirus exposure and HLA in healthy donors. PCR amplification relied on 60 Vbeta primers (plus 13 Jbeta primers). Sequencing was performed with immunoSEQ multiplex PCR; in TCRdb, only in-frame clones are kept and a portion is missing. The sample carries over 150,000 clones, 65% to 85% recorded once. Sequencing was performed on PBMCs. The receptors were gathered from a woman between 18 and 29 years old in good health and CMV-seronegative.

The V gene is TRBV28, the J gene TRBJ2-7; D not resolved. V was clipped by 3 bases and J by 2 bases, with 8 bases between them. This CDR3 is built from 13 residues. In germline, CDR1 is MDHEN, CDR2 SYDVKM. In nucleotides, the CDR3 is TGTGCCAGCAGTTTCGGCAGGCCCTACGAGCAGTACTTC. Its translation is CASSFGRPYEQYF.

This clone was observed a few times. The V call is TRBV6-5, the J call TRBJ1-3; D unclear. The V gene's germline CDR1 is MNHEY and CDR2 SVGAGI. The CDR3 has 15 residues. The V end was cut by 2 bases, the J end by 0 bases, with 8 bases between. This chain's CDR3 is CASSYSLPSGNTIYF. The CDR3 DNA sequence: TGTGCCAGCAGTTACAGTCTACCCTCTGGAAACACCATATATTTT.

The chain employs TRBV27 and TRBJ2-1; 11 positions match TRBD2. V gave up 6 bases and J gave up 9 bases; unmatched junction bases: 13. The CDR3 consists of 16 residues. Per germline, CDR1 MNHEY and CDR2 SMNVEV (reference sequence). The CDR3 sequence is CASRGEGLAAQGEQFF. In nucleotides, the CDR3 is TGTGCCAGCAGGGGGGAGGGACTAGCGGCCCAGGGTGAGCAGTTCTTC.

The J gene is TRBJ2-7, the V gene TRBV4-2; tentatively, D is TRBD1 (5 bases). The CDR3 is made up of 14 amino acids. Germline CDR1 LGHNA, CDR2 YNFKEQ. The germline V and J ends were trimmed by 2 bases and 0 bases, with 8 bases remaining between them. The CDR3 region has the DNA TGTGCCAGCAGCCAACAGACAGACTCCTACGAGCAGTACTTC. It yields the protein CASSQQTDSYEQYF.

This chain uses TRBV25-1 with TRBJ1-2; D possibly corresponds to TRBD1 (6 bases). CDR3 size: 14 residues. Germline CDR1 reads MGHDK; CDR2 reads SYGVNS. The germline V and J ends were trimmed by 4 bases and 5 bases, with 14 bases remaining between them. As DNA, the CDR3 is TGTGCCAGCAGTGGACAGACAGGACGATATGGCTACACCTTC. This sequence encodes CASSGQTGRYGYTF.

V is TRBV6-1 and J is TRBJ2-7; 9 bases agree with TRBD1. Germline V CDR1 and CDR2: MNHNS, SASEGT. The length of the CDR3 is 15 residues. Trimming at V came to 1 base and at J to 2 bases, leaving 3 bases not matched to a gene. CDR3: CASSEGTGAPYEQYF. The CDR3 coding sequence is TGTGCCAGCAGTGAAGGGACAGGGGCCCCCTACGAGCAGTACTTC.

This clone was found a few times. The chain joins TRBV7-6 to TRBJ1-4, with D maybe TRBD1 (6 bases). The germline V gene has CDR1 SGHVS and CDR2 FNYEAQ. CDR3 length: 14 amino acids. With 5 bases removed from V and 8 bases from J, the gap between germline ends came to 15 bases. In DNA form, the CDR3 reads TGTGCCAGCAGCCCAACAAGAAGGGGGGAAAAACTGTTTTTT. Translating it yields CASSPTRRGEKLFF.

The chain couples TRBV27 to TRBJ1-6; maybe TRBD1 (5 bases). V lost 0 bases, J lost 5 bases, and 11 bases lay in between. The CDR3 covers 16 residues. Germline-derived CDR1 and CDR2 are MNHEY and SMNVEV (reference sequence). CDR3 sequence: CASSLSGEGNNSPLHF. In DNA, the CDR3 is TGTGCCAGCAGTTTATCAGGGGAGGGGAATAATTCACCCCTCCACTTT.

This rearrangement joins TRBV4-2 to TRBJ2-1; D is unresolved. Germline CDR1 reads LGHNA; CDR2 reads YNFKEQ. The CDR3 runs 12 residues. V lost 0 bases and J 7 bases, leaving 4 bases between the germline ends. Here the CDR3 DNA reads TGTGCCAGCAGCCAAGATCCTAATGAGCAGTTCTTC. It is translated as CASSQDPNEQFF.

The J gene is TRBJ1-1, the V gene TRBV4-2, with TRBD1 matching over 8 bases. Germline V gives CDR1 LGHNA, CDR2 YNFKEQ. The V and J ends lost 0 bases and 3 bases, in that order; junction bases with no gene match: 6. There are 16 residues in the CDR3. CDR3 sequence: CASSQDINRGDTEAFF. DNA for the CDR3: TGTGCCAGCAGCCAAGATATTAACAGGGGGGACACTGAAGCTTTCTTT.

The chain has TRBV28 and TRBJ2-5, with TRBD2 matching 7 bases. Germline assignment: CDR1 MDHEN and CDR2 SYDVKM. The CDR3 is 16 residues long. J lost 5 bases, V lost 2 bases, and 11 bases had no gene match. This CDR3 is CASSLLFIGGFETQYF. The CDR3 nucleotides are TGTGCCAGCAGTTTACTATTTATCGGGGGGTTCGAGACCCAGTACTTC.

The CDR3 region is CASSQDPGTGNTIYF. In DNA form, the CDR3 reads TGCGCCAGCAGCCAAGATCCAGGGACTGGAAACACCATATATTTT. The rearrangement joins TRBV4-1 to TRBJ1-3, with D maybe TRBD1 (5 bases). Germline V gene sequence: CDR1 MGHRA, CDR2 YSYEKL. This CDR3 has 15 residues. V dropped 0 bases and J dropped 2 bases, with 8 bases sitting between them.

The rearrangement joins TRBV25-1 to TRBJ2-2; TRBD2 matches 13 bases. This CDR3 spans 15 amino acids. J was trimmed by 5 bases and V by 7 bases; bases with no gene match: 4. Looked up from germline, CDR1 is MGHDK and CDR2 is SYGVNS. CDR3 in amino acids: CASTSGLAGTGELFF. The CDR3 DNA is TGTGCCAGCACTTCGGGACTAGCGGGAACCGGGGAGCTGTTTTTT.

The CDR3 is CASSPGALAVSYEQYF. For the CDR3, the DNA is TGCGCCAGCAGCCCGGGGGCACTAGCGGTATCCTACGAGCAGTACTTC. The chain uses TRBV5-1 and TRBJ2-7, with 8 bases matching TRBD2. In germline, CDR1 is SGHRS, CDR2 YFSETQ. This CDR3 has 16 residues. J lost 1 base, V lost 4 bases, and 10 bases had no gene match.

In its sample, this clone was seen once. CDR3 protein: CASSLSGLAGDEQFF. In DNA, the CDR3 is TGTGCCAGCAGTCTCTCGGGTCTAGCTGGGGATGAGCAGTTCTTC. This chain joins TRBV27 and TRBJ2-1; weak D call: TRBD2 (5 bases). This CDR3 has 15 residues. Deletions cut 5 bases from V and 8 bases from J, with 19 bases between. Germline CDR1 MNHEY, CDR2 SMNVEV (reference sequence).

This chain links TRBV28 with TRBJ1-5; perhaps TRBD1 as D (5 bases). The V gene's germline CDR1 is MDHEN and CDR2 SYDVKM. The germline V and J ends were trimmed by 5 bases and 6 bases, with 14 bases remaining between them. CDR3 length: 14 amino acids. In DNA form, the CDR3 reads TGTGCCAGCAGTAGCAGGGCCAGTAGTCAGCCCCAGCATTTT. Translated: CASSSRASSQPQHF.

The chain employs TRBV7-3 and TRBJ2-1, with 9 bases matching TRBD1. Germline V gene sequence: CDR1 SGHTA, CDR2 FQGTGA. The trim removed 6 bases at V and 3 bases at J, leaving 6 bases unmatched. The CDR3 has 15 amino acids. CDR3: CASSYRQGVYNEQFF. DNA of the CDR3: TGTGCCAGCAGTTACAGACAGGGGGTCTACAATGAGCAGTTCTTC.

DNA for the CDR3: TGCAGCGTTGGGCAGGGATTGAACACTGAAGCTTTCTTT. Its translation is CSVGQGLNTEAFF. J is TRBJ1-1 and V is TRBV29-1; D is perhaps TRBD1 (5 bases). Germline-derived CDR1 and CDR2 are SQVTM and ANQGSEA. Trimming took off 4 bases at V and 0 bases at J, with 9 bases between the two ends. This CDR3 region has 13 residues.

This clone was picked up a small number of times. J is TRBJ1-6 and V is TRBV6-1; possible D gene TRBD1, 6 bases. The V gene lost 2 bases and the J gene lost 10 bases, with 18 bases spanning the gap. The CDR3 runs 16 residues. The germline V gene has CDR1 MNHNS and CDR2 SASEGT. CDR3 coding DNA: TGTGCCAGCAGTGAAAGGAACAGGGCTCTAAGGTCACCCCTCCACTTT. Protein product: CASSERNRALRSPLHF.

The V call is TRBV27, the J call TRBJ2-3, with 10 bases fitting TRBD2. This CDR3 contains 16 residues. CDR1 MNHEY and CDR2 SMNVEV come from the germline V gene (reference sequence). With 2 bases clipped from V and 5 bases from J, the junction kept 7 bases outside the gene matches. In DNA, the CDR3 is TGTGCCAGCAGTTTACGAGCGGGGGGGCCCCTAGATACGCAGTATTTT. Translating gives CASSLRAGGPLDTQYF.